One and the same sample provided the 10 T cell receptor beta chains below, sequenced in a study of blood T cell repertoires in COVID-19. The repertoire was sequenced with immunoSEQ multiplex PCR; TCRdb's copy has only in-frame clones and lacks some. The repertoire holds 100,000 to 150,000 clones, with 75% to 85% as singletons. Source material: peripheral blood. The origin of the receptors is a human donor in a cohort sampled during active COVID-19.

V is TRBV7-2 and J is TRBJ2-7; 12 positions agree with TRBD2. The CDR3 has 16 residues. Unmatched junction bases numbered 3, after V lost 1 base and J lost 2 bases. CDR1 and CDR2 from the germline V gene are SGHTA and FQGNSA. Here the CDR3 DNA reads TGTGCCAGCAGCTTAGTGACTAGCGGGGGTACCTACGAGCAGTACTTC. Protein: CASSLVTSGGTYEQYF.

This clone has only a few counts. This chain links TRBV3-1 (or the pseudogene TRBV3-2) with TRBJ2-7; TRBD2 matches at 14 bases. V lost 4 bases, J lost 2 bases, and 7 bases stayed unmatched. CDR3 length equals 17 residues. In germline, CDR1 is LGHDT, CDR2 YNNKEL (reference sequence). DNA of the CDR3: TGTGCCAGCAGCCGTTCCGGGACTAGCGGGGGAGCCTACGAGCAGTACTTC. Protein sequence: CASSRSGTSGGAYEQYF.

V is TRBV4-3 and J is TRBJ2-7; D perhaps matches TRBD1 (5 bases). Per the germline V gene, CDR1 is LGHNA and CDR2 is YSLEER. This CDR3 has 14 amino acids. Trimming removed 1 base from V and 5 bases from J, with 12 bases in between. The CDR3, as DNA: TGCGCCAGCAGCCAAGTTGGGTCAGGGCACGAGCAGTACTTC. Amino acid sequence: CASSQVGSGHEQYF.

The chain uses TRBV10-1 and TRBJ2-2, with D tentatively TRBD1 (5 bases). V shed 0 bases and J shed 3 bases, with 8 bases lying between them. Germline V gene sequence: CDR1 WNHNN, CDR2 SYGVQD (reference sequence). This CDR3 is 15 amino acids long. The CDR3 coding sequence is TGCGCCAGCAGTGAGTCAGGGGTGTACACCGGGGAGCTGTTTTTT. Translation: CASSESGVYTGELFF.

The chain links TRBV28 to TRBJ2-1, with D possibly being TRBD1 (6 bases). Trimming shortened V by 1 base and J by 8 bases, and 12 bases separated the two germline ends. From germline, CDR1 is MDHEN and CDR2 SYDVKM. The CDR3 extends over 14 amino acids. The CDR3 sequence is CASSLLPTGHEQFF. CDR3 coding DNA: TGTGCCAGCAGTTTATTGCCGACAGGCCATGAGCAGTTCTTC.

V and J are TRBV3-1 (or the pseudogene TRBV3-2) and TRBJ1-4; TRBD1 matches at 9 bases. Trimming removed 5 bases from V and 4 bases from J; junction bases left unmatched: 2. The CDR3 runs 14 residues. CDR1 is LGHDT, CDR2 YNNKEL, per germline (reference sequence). The CDR3 here is CASSTTGGNEKLFF. The CDR3, as DNA: TGTGCCAGCAGCACGACAGGGGGTAATGAAAAACTGTTTTTT.

V is TRBV19 and J is TRBJ1-6; 9 bases map to TRBD1. The CDR3 spans 15 residues. Germline V gives CDR1 LNHDA, CDR2 SQIVND (reference sequence). V trimming: 5 bases; J trimming: 9 bases; junction bases outside the gene matches: 8. CDR3 protein: CASSGRDRAGSPLHF. The DNA of the CDR3 is TGTGCCAGTAGTGGCCGGGACAGGGCGGGTTCACCCCTCCACTTT.

The chain employs TRBV5-1 and TRBJ2-4; 8 bases line up with TRBD1. This CDR3 contains 13 residues. J was trimmed by 9 bases and V by 5 bases; bases with no gene match: 7. Per germline, CDR1 SGHRS and CDR2 YFSETQ. The CDR3 region is CASSLWTGSIQYF. The CDR3 nucleotides read TGCGCCAGCAGTCTCTGGACAGGGTCCATTCAGTACTTC.

This clone was seen once. This chain links TRBV7-9 with TRBJ1-1, with D possibly matching TRBD1 (5 bases). This CDR3 has 15 residues. Germline CDR1 SEHNR, CDR2 FQNEAQ (reference sequence). V was cut by 1 base and J by 1 base, with 10 bases left in between. For the CDR3, the DNA is TGTGCCAGCAGCTTAGATCTGGGGCCGAACACTGAAGCTTTCTTT. Its translation is CASSLDLGPNTEAFF.

The V and J genes are TRBV7-8 and TRBJ2-7, with D uncertain. Germline V lookup: CDR1 SGHVS, CDR2 FQNEAQ. Trimming took off 5 bases at V and 3 bases at J, with 8 bases between the two ends. The CDR3 is made up of 12 amino acids. CDR3 in DNA: TGTGCCAGCAGCCCGAGTCTCTACGAGCAGTACTTC. Translation gives CASSPSLYEQYF.